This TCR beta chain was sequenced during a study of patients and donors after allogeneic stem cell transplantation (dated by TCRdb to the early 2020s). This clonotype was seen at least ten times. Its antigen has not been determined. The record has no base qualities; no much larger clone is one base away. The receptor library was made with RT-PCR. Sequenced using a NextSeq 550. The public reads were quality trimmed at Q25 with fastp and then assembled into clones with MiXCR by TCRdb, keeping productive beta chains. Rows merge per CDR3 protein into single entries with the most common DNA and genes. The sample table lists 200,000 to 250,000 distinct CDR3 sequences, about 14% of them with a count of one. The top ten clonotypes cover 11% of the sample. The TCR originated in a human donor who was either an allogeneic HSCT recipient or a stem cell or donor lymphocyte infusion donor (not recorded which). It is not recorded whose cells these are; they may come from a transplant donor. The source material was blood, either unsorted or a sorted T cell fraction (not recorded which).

CDR3 reads: CASSQVMGQTYGYTF. Here is the DNA: TGTGCCAGCAGCCAAGTGATGGGGCAGACCTATGGCTACACCTTC. The sequence is built from TRBV14 and TRBJ1-2, and perhaps TRBD1 as D gene, on 5 matching bases. Including cysteine and phenylalanine, the CDR3 has 15 amino acids. CDR3 DNA only is kept here, 45 bases in frame from base 1. The CDR1 and CDR2 encoded by the germline V gene are SGHDN and FVKESK. The trim is 1 base for V and 4 bases for J, with a gap of 13 bases between the germline ends. The entire variable domain, with the stretches around the CDR3 drawn from the reference TRBV14 and TRBJ1-2 proteins, is EAGVTQFPSHSVIEKGQTVTLRCDPISGHDNLYWYRRVMGKEIKFLLHFVKESKQDESGMPNNRFLAERTGGTYSTLKVQPAELEDSGVYFCASSQVMGQTYGYTFGSGTRLTVV.